The 23 T cell receptor beta chains below all came from one sample that was sequenced in a study of technical replicates of blood from several donors. Libraries were prepared by immunoSEQ multiplex PCR; TCRdb keeps only in-frame clonotypes and omits some of them. The repertoire consists of roughly 62,000 clones, with 75% to 95% occurring once and the leading ten covering 3.5% to 5%. The sample comprised PBMCs. Receptor source: a human donor in good health. Some clones in this sample may be carry-over from other donors' samples.

This chain links TRBV15 with TRBJ2-1, with 10 bases aligning to TRBD2. The CDR3 runs 17 residues. Germline V CDR1 and CDR2: LNHNV, YYDKDF (reference sequence). Losses at the gene ends were 0 bases for V and 6 bases for J; bases not matched to a gene: 8. The CDR3 nucleotides are TGTGCCACCAGCAGAGACTCCCACAGCGGGAGGGGCAATGAGCAGTTCTTC. It translates to CATSRDSHSGRGNEQFF.

This clone was detected only once. CDR3 sequence reads: CASGLPVGQGGQETQYF. CDR3 DNA sequence: TGTGCTAGTGGTTTGCCGGTAGGGCAGGGCGGCCAAGAGACCCAGTACTTC. The rearrangement uses TRBV12-5 and TRBJ2-5; perhaps TRBD1 as D (5 bases). This CDR3 has 17 amino acids. V was shortened by 2 bases and J by 1 base, with 17 bases between the two germline ends. Germline loops: CDR1 LGHNT, CDR2 FRNRAP. The variable domain in full, completed from reference TRBV12-5 and TRBJ2-5, reads DARVTQTPRHKVTEMGQEVTMRCQPILGHNTVFWYRQTMMQGLELLAYFRNRAPLDDSGMPKDRFSAEMPDATLATLKIQPSEPRDSAVYFCASGLPVGQGGQETQYFGPGTRLLVL.

V gene TRBV28 combines with J gene TRBJ2-7, with D possibly being TRBD1 (6 bases). V dropped 7 bases and J dropped 3 bases, with 19 bases sitting between them. There are 15 residues in the CDR3. The germline CDR1 and CDR2 sequences are MDHEN and SYDVKM. CDR3 region: CASTNGQGSGYEQYF. CDR3 nucleotides: TGTGCCAGCACCAACGGCCAGGGGTCAGGCTACGAGCAGTACTTC.

This clone is labeled as medium-sized. The rearrangement uses TRBV6-6 and TRBJ1-1; D gene uncertain. CDR1 and CDR2 (germline): MNHNY, SVGAGI (reference sequence). Deletions cut 7 bases from V and 1 base from J, with 7 bases between. The CDR3 is 12 residues long. The CDR3 here is CASKEGNTEAFF. The CDR3 DNA reads as TGTGCCAGCAAAGAGGGGAACACTGAAGCTTTCTTT.

V gene TRBV5-1 combines with J gene TRBJ1-3, with D possibly being TRBD1 (5 bases). The CDR3 length is 16 residues. Germline V gene sequence: CDR1 SGHRS, CDR2 YFSETQ. V dropped 0 bases and J dropped 0 bases, with 10 bases sitting between them. CDR3 loop: CASSLEAGISGNTIYF. As DNA, the CDR3 is TGCGCCAGCAGCTTGGAGGCAGGGATCTCTGGAAACACCATATATTTT. Together with reference TRBV5-1 and TRBJ1-3, the CDR3 gives the full variable domain: KAGVTQTPRYLIKTRGQQVTLSCSPISGHRSVSWYQQTPGQGLQFLFEYFSETQRNKGNFPGRFSGRQFSNSRSEMNVSTLELGDSALYLCASSLEAGISGNTIYFGEGSWLTVV.

V usage is TRBV6-5 and J usage is TRBJ2-7, with 8 bases fitting TRBD1. In germline, CDR1 is MNHEY, CDR2 SVGAGI. The ends lost 6 bases at V and 0 bases at J; junction bases unmatched: 1. This CDR3 has 13 residues. CDR3 coding DNA: TGTGCCAGCAGGGACAGGGTCTCCTACGAGCAGTACTTC. It codes for CASRDRVSYEQYF.

The J gene is TRBJ2-7, the V gene TRBV7-2; tentatively, D is TRBD2 (7 bases). CDR3 length: 15 residues. Germline CDR1 reads SGHTA; CDR2 reads FQGNSA. Deletions cut 3 bases from V and 2 bases from J, with 14 bases between. Here the CDR3 reads CASSFLAGAPYEQYF. CDR3 DNA sequence: TGTGCCAGCAGCTTCTTGGCGGGGGCACCCTACGAGCAGTACTTC.

This sequence joins TRBV5-1 and TRBJ2-5, with 12 bases aligning to TRBD1. The germline V gene encodes CDR1 SGHRS and CDR2 YFSETQ. Unmatched junction bases numbered 5, after V lost 0 bases and J lost 5 bases. CDR3 length: 16 amino acids. The CDR3 DNA follows: TGCGCCAGCAGCTTGGTTGGGACAGGGGGCGGGGAGACCCAGTACTTC. Its protein product is CASSLVGTGGGETQYF. The entire variable domain, with the rest obtained from reference TRBV5-1 and TRBJ2-5, is as follows: KAGVTQTPRYLIKTRGQQVTLSCSPISGHRSVSWYQQTPGQGLQFLFEYFSETQRNKGNFPGRFSGRQFSNSRSEMNVSTLELGDSALYLCASSLVGTGGGETQYFGPGTRLLVL.

This clone has more than one count but fewer than ten. V usage is TRBV30 and J usage is TRBJ1-5; maybe TRBD1 (6 bases). CDR3 size: 15 residues. CDR1 and CDR2 from the germline V gene are GTSNPN and SVGIG (reference sequence). The V gene lost 3 bases and the J gene lost 0 bases, with 12 bases spanning the gap. The chain's CDR3 is CAWRRGGYSNQPQHF. The CDR3, as DNA: TGTGCCTGGAGAAGGGGGGGATATAGCAATCAGCCCCAGCATTTT.

CDR3 bases: TGTGCCAGCTCGGGACTAGCGGGGTCATCGGAGACCCAGTACTTC. It translates to CASSGLAGSSETQYF. This chain connects TRBV7-7 to TRBJ2-5; the match to TRBD2 covers 13 bases. Germline CDR1 and CDR2: SSHAT and FNYEAQ (reference sequence). This CDR3 is 15 amino acids long. V gave up 8 bases and J gave up 5 bases; unmatched junction bases: 8.

This CDR3 reads CATSRDLERPQYF. DNA for the CDR3: TGTGCCACCAGCAGAGATCTTGAGCGGCCCCAGTACTTC. The rearrangement uses TRBV15 and TRBJ2-5; a possible D gene is TRBD2 (5 bases). The CDR3 contains 13 residues. In germline, CDR1 is LNHNV, CDR2 YYDKDF (reference sequence). V was trimmed by 0 bases and J by 9 bases, leaving 11 bases between them.

This chain joins TRBV5-1 and TRBJ1-2; no clear D. The V gene lost 4 bases and the J gene lost 3 bases, with 10 bases spanning the gap. The CDR3 is 13 amino acids. Germline loops: CDR1 SGHRS, CDR2 YFSETQ. The CDR3 spells CASSPTLDYGYTF. DNA of the CDR3: TGCGCCAGCAGCCCAACTCTGGACTATGGCTACACCTTC.

This chain connects TRBV28 to TRBJ1-1; D remains ambiguous. The germline V and J ends were trimmed by 2 bases and 3 bases, with 7 bases remaining between them. Germline V lookup: CDR1 MDHEN, CDR2 SYDVKM. There are 13 residues in the CDR3. CDR3 nucleotide sequence: TGTGCCAGCAGTTTAGGCAGATACACTGAAGCTTTCTTT. It specifies CASSLGRYTEAFF.

This chain connects TRBV6-5 to TRBJ1-5, with D perhaps TRBD1 (6 bases). This CDR3 region has 14 residues. The germline V gene has CDR1 MNHEY and CDR2 SVGAGI. The germline V and J ends were trimmed by 4 bases and 3 bases, with 10 bases remaining between them. The CDR3 DNA is TGTGCCAGCAGTTCGACAGGAGTCAATCAGCCCCAGCATTTT. Its protein is CASSSTGVNQPQHF.

The rearrangement links TRBV13 to TRBJ1-2; D gene uncertain. Germline CDR1 PRHDT, CDR2 FYEKMQ (reference sequence). V was cut by 1 base and J by 4 bases, with 4 bases left in between. The length of the CDR3 is 12 residues. CDR3 sequence (DNA): TGTGCCAGCAGCTTAGACGGCTATGGCTACACCTTC. Translating gives CASSLDGYGYTF. The complete variable domain, with remaining parts taken from reference TRBV13 and TRBJ1-2, reads AAGVIQSPRHLIKEKRETATLKCYPIPRHDTVYWYQQGPGQDPQFLISFYEKMQSDKGSIPDRFSAQQFSDYHSELNMSSLELGDSALYFCASSLDGYGYTFGSGTRLTVV.

This chain links TRBV7-6 with TRBJ2-7; tentative D call: TRBD2 (6 bases). Germline-derived CDR1 and CDR2 are SGHVS and FNYEAQ. This CDR3 region has 13 residues. With 8 bases removed from V and 6 bases from J, the gap between germline ends came to 17 bases. CDR3 protein: CASGGAPSPEQYF. DNA for the CDR3: TGTGCCAGCGGCGGGGCACCATCTCCCGAGCAGTACTTC.

This chain links TRBV6-5 with TRBJ1-2, with D maybe TRBD1 (5 bases). This CDR3 region has 13 residues. Germline V gives CDR1 MNHEY, CDR2 SVGAGI. The V gene lost 7 bases and the J gene lost 8 bases, with 17 bases spanning the gap. The CDR3 loop is CASTDSGSRGYTF. CDR3 coding DNA: TGTGCCAGCACCGATTCAGGGTCCCGGGGCTACACCTTC.

V is TRBV10-3 and J is TRBJ1-1, with 7 bases identical to TRBD1. Germline lookup yields CDR1 ENHRY and CDR2 SYGVKD. The CDR3 contains 13 residues. V trimming: 6 bases; J trimming: 4 bases; junction bases outside the gene matches: 5. The CDR3 protein is CAIRTTGSTEAFF. The CDR3 region has the DNA TGTGCCATCAGGACGACAGGGAGCACTGAAGCTTTCTTT.

The chain combines TRBV2 with TRBJ1-3; TRBD1 matches at 8 bases. Germline values: CDR1 SNHLY, CDR2 FYNNEI. CDR3 size: 15 residues. V trimming: 5 bases; J trimming: 4 bases; junction bases outside the gene matches: 7. The CDR3 nucleotides read TGTGCCAGCAGTAACGGACAGGGTCAGGGAAACACCATATATTTT. Protein: CASSNGQGQGNTIYF.

The rearrangement links TRBV2 to TRBJ2-1; tentative D call: TRBD2 (6 bases). Germline CDR1 is SNHLY and CDR2 is FYNNEI. CDR3 length: 14 residues. V lost 4 bases and J lost 15, with 22 bases in between. CDR3 sequence: CASSVGTSPSVLFF. CDR3 nucleotide sequence: TGTGCCAGCAGTGTAGGAACTAGCCCCTCGGTGCTGTTCTTC.

V is TRBV7-9 and J is TRBJ2-7; maybe TRBD1 (5 bases). The CDR3 runs to 18 residues. CDR1 is SEHNR, CDR2 FQNEAQ, per germline (reference sequence). Trimming pared 5 bases from V and 0 bases from J, leaving 23 bases between. CDR3 in DNA: TGTGCCAGCAGCCCACAATCCTCCGATGGGGCAGTCTCCTACGAGCAGTACTTC. Translation: CASSPQSSDGAVSYEQYF. The full variable domain, with the rest looked up from reference TRBV7-9 and TRBJ2-7, is DTGVSQNPRHKITKRGQNVTFRCDPISEHNRLYWYRQTLGQGPEFLTYFQNEAQLEKSRLLSDRFSAERPKGSFSTLEIQRTEQGDSAMYLCASSPQSSDGAVSYEQYFGPGTRLTVT.

The CDR3 reads CASSEGLAREQYF. The CDR3 coding sequence is TGCGCCAGCAGTGAGGGCCTAGCGCGGGAGCAGTACTTC. This chain links TRBV10-2 with TRBJ2-7; possible D gene TRBD2, 6 bases. CDR1 and CDR2 from the germline V gene are WSHSY and SAAADI. CDR3 length equals 13 residues. V lost 2 bases to trimming and J lost 7 bases, with 12 bases between them.

V and J are TRBV27 and TRBJ1-2, with 8 positions matching TRBD1. CDR3 length equals 14 residues. CDR1 and CDR2 from the germline V gene are MNHEY and SMNVEV (reference sequence). Trimming removed 5 bases from V and 4 bases from J; junction bases left unmatched: 6. The CDR3 loop reads CASSPTGAIYGYTF. The CDR3 DNA reads TGTGCCAGCAGTCCGACAGGGGCGATCTATGGCTACACCTTC.